This TCR beta chain came from a study of blood T cells in healthy people across ages. The study's findings and limits: Aged donors had fewer naive CD4+ cells and lower diversity than long-lived donors.

Using a J-beta primer mix together with a sample-barcoded 5' primer, a second PCR was run for roughly 6 to 11 cycles. Each cDNA molecule carried a tag from a template-switch adaptor that contained 12 random nucleotides. TCRdb independently ran MiXCR on the 5' RACE reads; one entry per CDR3 protein. Here the sample spans around 1.7 million distinct CDR3 sequences, 28% being singletons. This clonotype has ten or more counts. Its antigen is undetermined. The CDR3 is 14 residues long. V shed 1 base, J shed 8 bases, and the junction held 6 bases outside the gene matches. The extraction recovered at least 5 micrograms of total RNA per sample.

V is TRBV12-3 or TRBV12-4 and J is TRBJ1-2; 8 nucleotides match TRBD1. The sequencing input was blood. This TCR was sampled from a woman in her twenties or thirties in good health. The chain's CDR3 is CASSLGGQGGGYTF. CDR3 sequence (DNA): TGTGCCAGCAGTTTAGGAGGACAGGGAGGGGGCTACACCTTC.